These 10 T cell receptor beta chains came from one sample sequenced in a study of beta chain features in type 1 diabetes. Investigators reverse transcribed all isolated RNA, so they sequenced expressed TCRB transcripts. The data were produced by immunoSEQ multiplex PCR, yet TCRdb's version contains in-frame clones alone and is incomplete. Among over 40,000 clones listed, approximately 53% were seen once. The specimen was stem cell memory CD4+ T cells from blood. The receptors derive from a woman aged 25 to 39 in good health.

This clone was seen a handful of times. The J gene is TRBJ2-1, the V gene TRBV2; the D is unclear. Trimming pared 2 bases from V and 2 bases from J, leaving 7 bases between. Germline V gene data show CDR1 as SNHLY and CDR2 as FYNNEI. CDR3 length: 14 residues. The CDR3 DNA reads TGTGCCAGCAGTGAATTGGGCGCCTACAATGAGCAGTTCTTC. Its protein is CASSELGAYNEQFF.

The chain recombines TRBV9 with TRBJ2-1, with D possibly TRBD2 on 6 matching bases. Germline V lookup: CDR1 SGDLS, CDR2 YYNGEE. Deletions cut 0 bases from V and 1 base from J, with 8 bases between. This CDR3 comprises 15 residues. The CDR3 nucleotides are TGTGCCAGCAGCGTAGATAGCGGTTCCTACAATGAGCAGTTCTTC. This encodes CASSVDSGSYNEQFF.

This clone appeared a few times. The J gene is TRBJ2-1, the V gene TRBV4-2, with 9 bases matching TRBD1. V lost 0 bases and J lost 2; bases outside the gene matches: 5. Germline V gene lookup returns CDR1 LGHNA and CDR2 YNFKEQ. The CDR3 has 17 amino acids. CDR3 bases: TGTGCCAGCAGCCAAGAGGGGACAGGGCCACCCTACAATGAGCAGTTCTTC. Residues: CASSQEGTGPPYNEQFF.

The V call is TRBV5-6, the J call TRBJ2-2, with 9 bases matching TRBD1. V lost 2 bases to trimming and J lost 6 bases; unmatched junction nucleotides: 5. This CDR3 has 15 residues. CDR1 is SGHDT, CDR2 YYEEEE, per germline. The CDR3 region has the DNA TGTGCCAGCAGCTTCCGGGACAGGGTGGCCGGGGAGCTGTTTTTT. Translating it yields CASSFRDRVAGELFF.

The CDR3 is CAWSFQGLDGYTF. The CDR3 nucleotides read TGTGCCTGGAGTTTCCAGGGACTGGATGGCTACACCTTC. The V and J genes are TRBV30 and TRBJ1-2; perhaps TRBD1 as D (5 bases). The V gene lost 2 bases and the J gene lost 6 bases, with 13 bases spanning the gap. The CDR3 totals 13 residues. Per the germline V gene, CDR1 is GTSNPN and CDR2 is SVGIG (reference sequence).

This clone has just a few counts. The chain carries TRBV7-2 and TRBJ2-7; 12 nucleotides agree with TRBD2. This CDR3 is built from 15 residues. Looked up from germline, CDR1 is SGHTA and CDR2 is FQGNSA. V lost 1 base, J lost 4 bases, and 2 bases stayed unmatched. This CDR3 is CASSLETSGGYEQYF. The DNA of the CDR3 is TGTGCCAGCAGCTTAGAGACTAGCGGGGGTTACGAGCAGTACTTC.

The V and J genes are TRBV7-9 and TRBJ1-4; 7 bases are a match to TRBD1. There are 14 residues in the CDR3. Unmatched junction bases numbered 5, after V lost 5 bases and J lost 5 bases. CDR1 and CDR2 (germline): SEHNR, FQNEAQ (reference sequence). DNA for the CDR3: TGTGCCAGCAGCCCGGGACAGCGAAATGAAAAACTGTTTTTT. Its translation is CASSPGQRNEKLFF.

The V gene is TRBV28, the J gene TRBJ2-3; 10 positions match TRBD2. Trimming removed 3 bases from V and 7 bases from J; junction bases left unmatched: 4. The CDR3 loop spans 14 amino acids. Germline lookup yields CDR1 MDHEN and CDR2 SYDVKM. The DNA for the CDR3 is TGTGCCAGCAGTTTCCTAGCGGGAGAAAATACGCAGTATTTT. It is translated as CASSFLAGENTQYF.

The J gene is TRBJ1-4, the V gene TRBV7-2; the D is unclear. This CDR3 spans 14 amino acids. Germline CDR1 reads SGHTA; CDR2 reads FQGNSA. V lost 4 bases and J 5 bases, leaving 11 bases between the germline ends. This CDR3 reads CASSSGWQNEKLFF. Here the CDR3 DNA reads TGTGCCAGCAGCTCAGGATGGCAGAATGAAAAACTGTTTTTT.

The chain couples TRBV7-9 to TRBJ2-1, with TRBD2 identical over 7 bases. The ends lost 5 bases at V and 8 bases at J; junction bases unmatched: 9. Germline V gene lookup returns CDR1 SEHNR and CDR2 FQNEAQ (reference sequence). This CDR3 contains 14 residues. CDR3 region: CASSASGVGDEQFF. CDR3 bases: TGTGCCAGCAGCGCCAGCGGGGTGGGTGATGAGCAGTTCTTC.